The rows below give T cell receptor beta chains drawn from one sample of a study of blood T cell repertoires in COVID-19. This table comes from immunoSEQ multiplex PCR, and its TCRdb copy is limited to in-frame clones, with some not included. The sample has about 50,000 clones; around 86% are singletons. The material sequenced was peripheral blood. The receptor set was obtained from a human donor in a cohort sampled during active COVID-19. CDR3s include the opening cysteine and the closing phenylalanine or tryptophan. Each record gives: clone size, J gene, D gene, V gene, CDR3 protein, CDR3 DNA. A D gene is named only where the DNA matches it firmly. Rows give clone size only sometimes, using once, few, many, or a class for an expanded clone.

>.|TRBJ2-6|.|TRBV27
CASSLTSGQRGAGANVLTF
TGTGCCAGCAGTCTGACTTCCGGACAGCGGGGAGCTGGGGCCAACGTCCTGACTTTC
>.|TRBJ1-3|.|TRBV4-1
CASSQGGQFAPGNTIYF
TGCGCCAGCAGCCAAGGGGGGCAGTTCGCCCCTGGAAACACCATATATTTT
>.|TRBJ2-6|TRBD1|TRBV15
CATSKGQYRSGANVLTF
TGTGCCACCAGCAAGGGACAGTACCGCTCTGGGGCCAACGTCCTGACTTTC
>.|TRBJ2-2|.|TRBV7-2
CASRPTGTGELFF
TGTGCCAGCAGGCCTACAGGGACCGGGGAGCTGTTTTTT
>.|TRBJ2-7|.|TRBV2
CASRSGGAYEQYF
TGTGCCAGCAGATCTGGCGGGGCCTACGAGCAGTACTTC
>.|TRBJ1-2|TRBD1|TRBV4-1
CASSQPRDRAGGYTF
TGCGCCAGCAGCCAGCCGAGGGACAGGGCAGGTGGCTACACCTTC
>few|TRBJ1-1|.|TRBV20-1
CSATLETEAFF
TGCAGCGCGACCCTGGAGACTGAAGCTTTCTTT
>.|TRBJ2-5|.|TRBV7-9
CASSPSRTAVKETQYF
TGTGCCAGCAGCCCTAGCCGCACGGCCGTAAAAGAGACCCAGTACTTC
>.|TRBJ2-7|.|TRBV12-3/TRBV12-4
CASIGGNMYEQYF
TGTGCCAGCATCGGCGGGAATATGTACGAGCAGTACTTC
>.|TRBJ1-2|TRBD1|TRBV11-2
CASSLETGANYGYTF
TGTGCCAGCAGCTTAGAGACAGGGGCTAACTATGGCTACACCTTC
>.|TRBJ1-4|TRBD1|TRBV25-1
CASSDSGTGFGEKLFF
TGTGCCAGCAGTGACTCCGGGACAGGGTTTGGTGAAAAACTGTTTTTT
>.|TRBJ2-7|TRBD1|TRBV7-2
CASSRDRSYEQYF
TGTGCCAGCAGCCGGGACAGAAGCTACGAGCAGTACTTC
>.|TRBJ2-5|TRBD2|TRBV5-5
CASSLEGTTTQYF
TGTGCCAGCAGCTTGGAGGGGACTACCACCCAGTACTTC
>.|TRBJ2-2|TRBD2|TRBV7-8
CASSLGGLAGAAGELFF
TGTGCCAGCAGCTTAGGGGGCCTAGCGGGAGCGGCCGGGGAGCTGTTTTTT
>few|TRBJ2-7|TRBD1|TRBV3-1/TRBV3-2
CASSARQGAYEQYF
TGTGCCAGCAGCGCCCGACAGGGAGCCTACGAGCAGTACTTC
>.|TRBJ2-3|.|TRBV10-3
CAMRTLDTQYF
TGTGCCATGAGAACCCTAGATACGCAGTATTTT
>.|TRBJ2-5|.|TRBV6-1
CASSEGVGSRETQYF
TGTGCCAGCAGTGAAGGGGTCGGGTCCCGTGAAACCCAGTACTTC
>medium-sized|TRBJ2-7|.|TRBV6-2/TRBV6-3
CASSYSGPTYEQYF
TGTGCCAGCAGTTACTCGGGGCCGACCTACGAGCAGTACTTC
>.|TRBJ2-1|.|TRBV4-1
CASSHFNNEQFF
TGCGCCAGCAGCCACTTTAACAATGAGCAGTTCTTC
>once|TRBJ1-4|.|TRBV19
CASRQSPEKLFF
TGTGCCAGCCGACAGTCCCCTGAAAAACTGTTTTTT
>.|TRBJ2-1|.|TRBV4-2
CASKEAGEGDEQFF
TGTGCCAGCAAGGAGGCAGGGGAAGGCGATGAGCAGTTCTTC
>.|TRBJ1-4|.|TRBV20-1
CSARSREKLFF
TGCAGTGCTAGATCCCGTGAAAAACTGTTTTTT
>.|TRBJ2-3|.|TRBV27
CASSLRGGLADTQYF
TGTGCCAGCAGTTTAAGGGGGGGGCTGGCAGATACGCAGTATTTT
>.|TRBJ2-4|.|TRBV7-8
CASSSFAGNIQYF
TGTGCCAGCAGCTCCTTCGCGGGGAACATTCAGTACTTC
>.|TRBJ1-1|.|TRBV6-4
CASSGPKMDIGVRTEAFF
TGTGCCAGCAGTGGCCCGAAAATGGACATAGGGGTAAGGACTGAAGCTTTCTTT
>.|TRBJ2-7|.|TRBV28
CASRPQGFGASGTYYEQYF
TGTGCCAGCAGGCCACAGGGTTTCGGGGCTAGCGGTACATACTACGAGCAGTACTTC
>.|TRBJ2-3|TRBD2|TRBV9
CASSGSSGGAADTQYF
TGTGCCAGCAGCGGGTCTAGCGGGGGGGCTGCAGATACGCAGTATTTT
>.|TRBJ2-7|.|TRBV20-1
CSARGAYEQYF
TGCAGTGCTAGAGGAGCCTACGAGCAGTACTTC
>.|TRBJ2-5|TRBD2|TRBV5-1
CASRQTSGTQETQYF
TGCGCCAGCAGGCAGACTAGCGGGACCCAAGAGACCCAGTACTTC
>once|TRBJ2-5|.|TRBV16
CASSRPSETQYF
TGTGCCAGCAGCCGGCCCTCAGAGACCCAGTACTTC
>.|TRBJ1-5|TRBD1|TRBV10-3
CAIRPGQGDQPQHF
TGTGCCATCAGACCGGGACAGGGGGATCAGCCCCAGCATTTT